The present T cell receptor beta chain was sequenced within a study of blood T cell repertoires in COVID-19. Across the study: From the United States, Italy and Spain came samples of acute and convalescent COVID-19. T cells, B-cell-depleted T cells, or PBMCs supplied cDNA or gDNA.

The CDR3 has 15 residues. Germline assignment: CDR1 SGHRS and CDR2 YFSETQ. With 4 bases clipped from V and 8 bases from J, the junction kept 6 bases outside the gene matches. Remarks on this clone: This sample includes further DNA sequences coding for the same CDR3.

Per the authors' pipeline: How many nucleated cells were present was estimated from reference gene primer amplification. Measured with immunoSEQ multiplex PCR; TCRdb has only the in-frame clones, and not every one. V, J and clone size were drawn from that table, and D and trimming were deduced from the DNA. This sample has 240,000 or so clones; around nine tenths occur once, and the top ten carry around 0.99%. The TCR was taken from a woman in her forties who had recovered from COVID-19. The source material was peripheral blood. The chain carries TRBV5-1 and TRBJ2-1; 13 nucleotides agree with TRBD2. In DNA form, the CDR3 reads TGCGCCAGCAGCCCCGGACTAGCGGGAGTGGATGAGCAGTTCTTC. This translates into CASSPGLAGVDEQFF.